A single sample gave rise to the 25 T cell receptor beta chains below, sequenced in a study of blood T cell repertoires in COVID-19. Clones were read by immunoSEQ multiplex PCR, and TCRdb kept only the in-frame ones, dropping some. The data contain about 220,000 clones, roughly 84% of them singletons. The source material was peripheral blood. Receptor source: a woman of 80 years or more with acute or convalescent COVID-19.

The chain carries TRBV5-1 and TRBJ2-7; D not resolved. CDR1 is SGHRS, CDR2 YFSETQ, per germline. The length of the CDR3 is 15 residues. Between the trimmed V and J ends, which lost 4 bases and 3 bases, there was a span of 17 bases. DNA for the CDR3: TGCGCCAGCAGCAGACTGAGTGGCCCCCACTACGAGCAGTACTTC. Translated: CASSRLSGPHYEQYF.

The rearrangement links TRBV9 to TRBJ1-1, with TRBD1 matching over 11 bases. V lost 5 bases to trimming and J lost 4 bases; unmatched junction nucleotides: 4. This CDR3 spans 14 amino acids. Germline assignment: CDR1 SGDLS and CDR2 YYNGEE. The CDR3 sequence: CASSSGTGGTEAFF. CDR3 in DNA: TGTGCCAGCAGTTCGGGGACAGGGGGCACTGAAGCTTTCTTT.

The chain links TRBV5-4 to TRBJ2-2; no clear D gene. Germline V lookup: CDR1 SGHNT, CDR2 YYREEE (reference sequence). CDR3 length: 15 residues. The V end was cut by 4 bases, the J end by 6 bases, with 16 bases between. The CDR3 DNA reads TGTGCCAGCAGCCAAGCCCCCTTCGCCCCCGGGGAGCTGTTTTTT. Protein sequence: CASSQAPFAPGELFF.

This clone was found a few times. This chain joins TRBV7-9 and TRBJ2-4; tentative D call: TRBD2 (6 bases). V shed 5 bases and J shed 8 bases, with 13 bases lying between them. Germline V gives CDR1 SEHNR, CDR2 FQNEAQ (reference sequence). This CDR3 has 13 amino acids. CDR3 nucleotide sequence: TGTGCCAGCAGCCGTGGGGGGTCGCACATTCAGTACTTC. Encoded protein: CASSRGGSHIQYF.

The gene calls are TRBV5-1 and TRBJ2-7; 11 bases map to TRBD2. Germline-derived CDR1 and CDR2 are SGHRS and YFSETQ. CDR3 length equals 15 residues. Trimming at V came to 0 bases and at J to 5 bases, leaving 4 bases not matched to a gene. CDR3 sequence reads: CASSLAASGGHEQYF. CDR3 coding DNA: TGCGCCAGCAGCTTGGCGGCTAGCGGGGGGCACGAGCAGTACTTC. The complete variable domain, with remaining parts taken from reference TRBV5-1 and TRBJ2-7, reads KAGVTQTPRYLIKTRGQQVTLSCSPISGHRSVSWYQQTPGQGLQFLFEYFSETQRNKGNFPGRFSGRQFSNSRSEMNVSTLELGDSALYLCASSLAASGGHEQYFGPGTRLTVT.

V gene TRBV3-1 (or the pseudogene TRBV3-2) combines with J gene TRBJ2-7; a weak D match, TRBD2 (6 bases). Trimming took 0 bases from V and 0 from J, leaving 9 bases between them. CDR1 is LGHDT, CDR2 YNNKEL, per germline (reference sequence). The CDR3 spans 15 residues. The CDR3 loop is CASSQEGGASYEQYF. CDR3 nucleotides: TGTGCCAGCAGCCAAGAGGGCGGGGCCTCCTACGAGCAGTACTTC.

This rearrangement joins TRBV7-9 to TRBJ2-7; D is ambiguous. V lost 5 bases and J 2 bases, leaving 4 bases between the germline ends. The germline V gene has CDR1 SEHNR and CDR2 FQNEAQ (reference sequence). The CDR3 spans 11 residues. The CDR3 sequence: CASSPTYEQYF. The CDR3 nucleotides read TGTGCCAGCAGCCCCACCTACGAGCAGTACTTC. Full variable domain (missing parts from reference TRBV7-9 and TRBJ2-7): DTGVSQNPRHKITKRGQNVTFRCDPISEHNRLYWYRQTLGQGPEFLTYFQNEAQLEKSRLLSDRFSAERPKGSFSTLEIQRTEQGDSAMYLCASSPTYEQYFGPGTRLTVT.

The chain couples TRBV4-1 to TRBJ2-3, with D perhaps matching TRBD2 (5 bases). Trimming took off 0 bases at V and 7 bases at J, with 17 bases between the two ends. Germline V gene lookup returns CDR1 MGHRA and CDR2 YSYEKL. This CDR3 region has 16 residues. CDR3 amino acids: CASSQDSAGTTYTQYF. CDR3 DNA: TGCGCCAGCAGCCAAGATTCCGCGGGCACAACTTATACGCAGTATTTT.

The chain employs TRBV5-5 and TRBJ2-5, with unresolved D. Germline CDR1 SGHKS, CDR2 YYEKEE (reference sequence). The ends were cut back, 3 bases at V and 4 bases at J, with 10 bases in the middle. The length of the CDR3 is 13 residues. CDR3: CASSSVSVETQYF. The CDR3 DNA reads as TGTGCCAGCAGCTCCGTATCGGTAGAGACCCAGTACTTC.

This chain links TRBV7-2 with TRBJ1-3, with 7 bases identical to TRBD1. Germline CDR1 reads SGHTA; CDR2 reads FQGNSA. The CDR3 extends over 15 amino acids. The junction had 4 bases not matched to a gene; V was cut back by 5 bases and J by 0 bases. The CDR3 reads CASSPGQSSGNTIYF. CDR3 coding DNA: TGTGCCAGCAGCCCGGGACAGAGCTCTGGAAACACCATATATTTT.

This clone was recorded only once. The chain links TRBV28 to TRBJ1-1; 7 nucleotides line up with TRBD1. This CDR3 is 15 amino acids long. Germline CDR1 MDHEN, CDR2 SYDVKM. J was trimmed by 5 bases and V by 4 bases; bases with no gene match: 10. The CDR3 region is CASSSFSTGRTEAFF. The CDR3 nucleotides are TGTGCCAGCAGTTCATTCTCGACAGGGAGAACTGAAGCTTTCTTT.

The CDR3 bases are TGTGCCAGCAGCCAGGGGCTATATGGCTACACCTTC. This encodes CASSQGLYGYTF. The chain uses TRBV3-1 (or the pseudogene TRBV3-2) and TRBJ1-2; tentative D call: TRBD1 (5 bases). Trimming left V 3 bases short and J 5 bases short, with 7 bases between. CDR1 and CDR2 (germline): LGHDT, YNNKEL (reference sequence). The CDR3 spans 12 residues.

The chain links TRBV4-2 to TRBJ1-5, with D uncertain. CDR1 and CDR2 from the germline V gene are LGHNA and YNFKEQ. V was cut by 2 bases and J by 5 bases, with 7 bases left in between. The CDR3 has 13 residues. The CDR3 loop is CASSQFLDQPQHF. For the CDR3, the DNA is TGTGCCAGCAGCCAATTTCTAGATCAGCCCCAGCATTTT.

The J gene is TRBJ2-2, the V gene TRBV10-3, with 7 positions matching TRBD1. This CDR3 comprises 16 residues. Germline lookup yields CDR1 ENHRY and CDR2 SYGVKD. With 3 bases clipped from V and 0 bases from J, the junction kept 4 bases outside the gene matches. CDR3 DNA sequence: TGTGCCATCAGTGAAACCGGGACAGCGAACACCGGGGAGCTGTTTTTT. The encoded protein is CAISETGTANTGELFF.

This clone was seen more than once but under ten times. The chain combines TRBV3-1 (or the pseudogene TRBV3-2) with TRBJ1-6; D is ambiguous. The V gene's germline CDR1 is LGHDT and CDR2 YNNKEL (reference sequence). The germline V and J ends were trimmed by 2 bases and 7 bases, with 6 bases remaining between them. This CDR3 contains 13 residues. CDR3 nucleotide sequence: TGTGCCAGCAGCCAAAACAGAAATTCACCCCTCCACTTT. Translated: CASSQNRNSPLHF.

The J gene is TRBJ2-3, the V gene TRBV11-2, with TRBD1 matching over 7 bases. V was pared by 2 bases and J by 5 bases, with 7 bases of the junction left unmatched. CDR1 and CDR2 from the germline V gene are SGHAT and FQNNGV. This CDR3 region has 15 residues. The CDR3, as DNA: TGTGCCAGCAGCTTATTTCCCAACAGGGGAGATACGCAGTATTTT. This sequence encodes CASSLFPNRGDTQYF.

This chain connects TRBV11-2 to TRBJ1-1; D is undetermined. The CDR3 has 13 residues. Per germline, CDR1 SGHAT and CDR2 FQNNGV. Trimming took off 2 bases at V and 5 bases at J, with 9 bases between the two ends. The CDR3 bases are TGTGCCAGCAGCTTACAGGTTTTTACTGAAGCTTTCTTT. Translating gives CASSLQVFTEAFF.

V is TRBV6-5 and J is TRBJ2-7; the D gene is possibly TRBD2 (6 bases). CDR3 length equals 16 residues. Germline CDR1 is MNHEY and CDR2 is SVGAGI. V was pared by 0 bases and J by 1 base, with 13 bases between. As DNA, the CDR3 is TGTGCCAGCAGTTACTCGAAGCTGGGACTTTCCTACGAGCAGTACTTC. Protein sequence: CASSYSKLGLSYEQYF.

V gene TRBV5-6 combines with J gene TRBJ1-6; 7 bases line up with TRBD1. After removal of 4 bases from V and 8 bases from J, the junction contained 6 bases not matched to a gene. Germline V gene lookup returns CDR1 SGHDT and CDR2 YYEEEE. This CDR3 is built from 14 residues. For the CDR3, the DNA is TGTGCCAGCAGCCCAGGGACAGTGTATTCACCCCTCCACTTT. This codes for CASSPGTVYSPLHF.

The chain uses TRBV7-9 and TRBJ2-1, with 8 bases fitting TRBD2. J lost 2 bases, V lost 3 bases, and 3 bases had no gene match. The CDR3 is 15 residues long. CDR1 is SEHNR, CDR2 FQNEAQ, per germline (reference sequence). The CDR3: CASSFRRGAYNEQFF. The CDR3 DNA reads as TGTGCCAGCAGCTTTCGGCGGGGGGCCTACAATGAGCAGTTCTTC. The variable domain in full, completed from reference TRBV7-9 and TRBJ2-1, reads DTGVSQNPRHKITKRGQNVTFRCDPISEHNRLYWYRQTLGQGPEFLTYFQNEAQLEKSRLLSDRFSAERPKGSFSTLEIQRTEQGDSAMYLCASSFRRGAYNEQFFGPGTRLTVL.

This clone was detected a few times. The chain uses TRBV7-2 and TRBJ2-1, with D unresolved. V was trimmed by 3 bases and J by 6 bases, leaving 9 bases between them. The V gene's germline CDR1 is SGHTA and CDR2 FQGNSA. This CDR3 spans 13 amino acids. This CDR3 reads CASSFGGFNEQFF. The CDR3 DNA reads TGTGCCAGCAGCTTCGGCGGCTTCAATGAGCAGTTCTTC.

V is TRBV28 and J is TRBJ1-1, with 7 bases that match TRBD1. Unmatched junction bases numbered 11, after V lost 8 bases and J lost 5 bases. The CDR3 loop spans 14 amino acids. Germline V gene data show CDR1 as MDHEN and CDR2 as SYDVKM. The CDR3 protein is CASVQGHRGTEAFF. DNA of the CDR3: TGTGCCAGCGTCCAGGGGCACAGGGGTACTGAAGCTTTCTTT.

The V and J genes are TRBV6-5 and TRBJ1-2; the match to TRBD1 covers 7 bases. J gave up 2 bases and V 8 bases, and 5 bases lay outside the gene matches. This CDR3 comprises 13 residues. CDR1 is MNHEY, CDR2 SVGAGI, per germline. Here the CDR3 DNA reads TGTGCCAGCGGAACGACAGGGAACTATGGCTACACCTTC. It is translated as CASGTTGNYGYTF.

V and J are TRBV28 and TRBJ2-7, with 8 bases lining up with TRBD1. V lost 6 bases and J lost 4; bases outside the gene matches: 8. There are 14 residues in the CDR3. Germline V CDR1 and CDR2: MDHEN, SYDVKM. CDR3 sequence reads: CASSLRDRYYEQYF. CDR3 nucleotide sequence: TGTGCCAGCAGCCTCCGGGACAGGTATTACGAGCAGTACTTC.

The V and J genes are TRBV6-5 and TRBJ2-3; 7 bases map to TRBD2. Germline values: CDR1 MNHEY, CDR2 SVGAGI. Trimming removed 7 bases from V and 0 bases from J; junction bases left unmatched: 4. The CDR3 has 14 amino acids. The CDR3 nucleotides read TGTGCCAGCACCCGGGACTACAGCACAGATACGCAGTATTTT. Protein sequence: CASTRDYSTDTQYF.